Listed below are T cell receptor beta chains from one sample, sequenced in a study of blood T cell repertoires in COVID-19. Sequencing used immunoSEQ multiplex PCR; TCRdb keeps in-frame clones, though not all of them. The repertoire holds over 250,000 clones, with 86% as singletons. The source material was PBMCs or T cells enriched from blood (not recorded which). Every receptor here comes from a woman aged 18 to 35 who had recovered from COVID-19. The CDR3 runs from the conserved cysteine through the conserved F or W. The order of the fields is D gene, J gene, V gene, CDR3 protein. The D gene is left open where the match is weak.

>.|TRBJ2-7|TRBV27
CASSLSSGLNYEQYF
>TRBD2|TRBJ2-5|TRBV7-8
CASSQRLAARGIFQETQYF
>.|TRBJ2-2|TRBV5-1
CASSQGTVDTGELFF
>.|TRBJ1-1|TRBV30
CAWSVQVNTEAFF
>.|TRBJ2-5|TRBV21-1
CASSLTGGAEETQYF
>TRBD1|TRBJ1-4|TRBV19
CASSNYRGLDEKLFF
>TRBD1|TRBJ1-2|TRBV6-5
CATRQGLGGYTF
>.|TRBJ1-5|TRBV12-2
CASRLMTEDQPQHF
>.|TRBJ1-5|TRBV19
CASNYPGGNQPQHF
>.|TRBJ1-5|TRBV27
CASSPQTNSYHSNQPQHF
>TRBD2|TRBJ2-7|TRBV28
CASRGRGGGYEQYF
>.|TRBJ1-2|TRBV12-3/TRBV12-4
CASSPGYGYTF
>TRBD2|TRBJ2-1|TRBV10-3
CAIRRTSGSNEQFF